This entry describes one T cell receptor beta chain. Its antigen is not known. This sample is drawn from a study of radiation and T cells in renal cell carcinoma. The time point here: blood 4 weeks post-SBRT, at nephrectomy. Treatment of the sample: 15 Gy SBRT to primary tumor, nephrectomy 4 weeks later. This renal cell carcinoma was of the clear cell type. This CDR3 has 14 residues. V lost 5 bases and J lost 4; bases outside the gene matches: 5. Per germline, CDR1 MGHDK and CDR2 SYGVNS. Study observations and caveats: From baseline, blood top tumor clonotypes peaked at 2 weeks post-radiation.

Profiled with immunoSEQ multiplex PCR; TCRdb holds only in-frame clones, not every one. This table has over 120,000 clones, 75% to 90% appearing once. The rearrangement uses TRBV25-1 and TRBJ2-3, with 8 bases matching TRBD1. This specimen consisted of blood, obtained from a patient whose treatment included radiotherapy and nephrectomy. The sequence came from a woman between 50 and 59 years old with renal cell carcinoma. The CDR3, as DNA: TGTGCCAGCAGTTTGGACAGGGTGGCAGATACGCAGTATTTT. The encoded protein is CASSLDRVADTQYF.